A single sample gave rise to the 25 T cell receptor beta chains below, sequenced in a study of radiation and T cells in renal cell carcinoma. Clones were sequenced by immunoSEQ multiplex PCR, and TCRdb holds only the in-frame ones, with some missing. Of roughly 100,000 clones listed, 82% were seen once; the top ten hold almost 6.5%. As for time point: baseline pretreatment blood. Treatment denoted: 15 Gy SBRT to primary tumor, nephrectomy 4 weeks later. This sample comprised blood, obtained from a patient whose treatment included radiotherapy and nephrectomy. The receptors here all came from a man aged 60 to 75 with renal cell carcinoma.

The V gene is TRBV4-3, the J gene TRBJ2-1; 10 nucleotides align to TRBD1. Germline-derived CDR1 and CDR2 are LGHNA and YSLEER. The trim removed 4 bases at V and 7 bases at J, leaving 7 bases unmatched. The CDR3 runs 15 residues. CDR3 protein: CASSLGTGVLNEQFF. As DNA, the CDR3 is TGCGCCAGCAGCCTCGGGACAGGGGTTCTGAATGAGCAGTTCTTC.

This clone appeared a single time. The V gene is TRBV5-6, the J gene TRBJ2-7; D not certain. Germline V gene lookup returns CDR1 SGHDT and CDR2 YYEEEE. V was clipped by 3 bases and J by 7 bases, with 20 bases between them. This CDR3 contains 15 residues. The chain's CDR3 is CASSSRAFDLGEQYF. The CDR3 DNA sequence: TGTGCCAGCAGCTCTAGGGCCTTCGATCTGGGAGAGCAGTACTTC.

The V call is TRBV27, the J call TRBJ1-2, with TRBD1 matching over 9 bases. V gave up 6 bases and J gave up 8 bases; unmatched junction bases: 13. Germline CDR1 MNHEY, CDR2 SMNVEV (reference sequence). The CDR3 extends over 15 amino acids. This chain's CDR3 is CASRKAGTGNTGYTF. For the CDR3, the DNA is TGTGCCAGCAGAAAGGCCGGGACAGGGAACACGGGCTACACCTTC.

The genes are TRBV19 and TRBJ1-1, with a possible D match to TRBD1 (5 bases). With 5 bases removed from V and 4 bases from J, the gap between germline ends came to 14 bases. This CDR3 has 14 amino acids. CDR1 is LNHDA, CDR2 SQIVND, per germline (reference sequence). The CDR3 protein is CASSPFEGSTEAFF. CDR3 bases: TGTGCCAGTAGTCCCTTCGAGGGGAGCACTGAAGCTTTCTTT.

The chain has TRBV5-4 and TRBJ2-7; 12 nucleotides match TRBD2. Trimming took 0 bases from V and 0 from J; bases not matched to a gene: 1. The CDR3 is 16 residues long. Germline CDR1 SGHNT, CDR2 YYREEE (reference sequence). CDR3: CASSLGLAGASYEQYF. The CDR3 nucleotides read TGTGCCAGCAGCTTGGGACTAGCGGGGGCCTCCTACGAGCAGTACTTC.

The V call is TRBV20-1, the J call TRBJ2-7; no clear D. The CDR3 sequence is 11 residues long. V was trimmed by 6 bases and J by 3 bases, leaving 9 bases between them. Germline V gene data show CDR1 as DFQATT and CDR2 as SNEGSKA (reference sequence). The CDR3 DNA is TGCAGTGCCCCCTCCGTCTACGAGCAGTACTTC. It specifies CSAPSVYEQYF.

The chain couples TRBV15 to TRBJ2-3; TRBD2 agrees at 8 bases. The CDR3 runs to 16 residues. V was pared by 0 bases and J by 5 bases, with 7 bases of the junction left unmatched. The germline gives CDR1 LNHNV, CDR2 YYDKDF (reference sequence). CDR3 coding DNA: TGTGCCACCAGCAGAGAGATGAGGCTAGCGGGAGATACGCAGTATTTT. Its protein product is CATSREMRLAGDTQYF.

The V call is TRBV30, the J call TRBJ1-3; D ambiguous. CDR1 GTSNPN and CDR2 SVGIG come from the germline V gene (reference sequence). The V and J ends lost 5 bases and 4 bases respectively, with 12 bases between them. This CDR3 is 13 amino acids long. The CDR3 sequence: CAWGPARGNTIYF. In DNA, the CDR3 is TGTGCCTGGGGGCCGGCGCGGGGAAACACCATATATTTT.

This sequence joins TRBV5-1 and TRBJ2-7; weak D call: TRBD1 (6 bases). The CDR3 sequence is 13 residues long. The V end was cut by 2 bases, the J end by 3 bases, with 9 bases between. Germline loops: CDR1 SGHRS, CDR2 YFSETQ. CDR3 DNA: TGCGCCAGCAGCTTTAGGACAGACTACGAGCAGTACTTC. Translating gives CASSFRTDYEQYF.

The CDR3 reads CASNQLAGFTDTQYF. The CDR3 DNA sequence: TGTGCCAGCAACCAGCTAGCGGGGTTCACAGATACGCAGTATTTT. The chain has TRBV6-5 and TRBJ2-3; 9 bases are a match to TRBD2. CDR1 is MNHEY, CDR2 SVGAGI, per germline. The V gene end was trimmed by 7 bases and the J gene end by 2 bases; junction bases not matched to a gene: 7. CDR3 length: 15 amino acids.

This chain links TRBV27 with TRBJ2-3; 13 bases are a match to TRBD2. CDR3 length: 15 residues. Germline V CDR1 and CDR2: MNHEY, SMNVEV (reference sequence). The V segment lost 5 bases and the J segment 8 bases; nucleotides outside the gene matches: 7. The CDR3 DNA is TGTGCCAGCAGTCAGCGACTAGCGGGAGGCCCTACGCAGTATTTT. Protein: CASSQRLAGGPTQYF.

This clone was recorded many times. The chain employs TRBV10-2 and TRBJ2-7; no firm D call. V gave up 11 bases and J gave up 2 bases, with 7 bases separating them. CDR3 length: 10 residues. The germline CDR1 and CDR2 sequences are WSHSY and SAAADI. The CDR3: CASGTYEQYF. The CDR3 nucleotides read TGCGCCTCAGGAACCTACGAGCAGTACTTC.

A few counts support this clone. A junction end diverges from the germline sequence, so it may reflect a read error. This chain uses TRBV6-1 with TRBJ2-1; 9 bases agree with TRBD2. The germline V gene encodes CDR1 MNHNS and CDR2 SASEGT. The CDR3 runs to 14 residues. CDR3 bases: TGTGCCTCCAGCGTGACTAGCGGCTACAATGATCAGTTCTTC. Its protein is CASSVTSGYNDQFF.

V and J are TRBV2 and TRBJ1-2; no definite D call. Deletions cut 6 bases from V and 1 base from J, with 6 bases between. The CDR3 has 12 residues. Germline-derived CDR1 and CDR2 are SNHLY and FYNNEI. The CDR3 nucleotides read TGTGCCAGCAGGGGATTTAACTATGGCTACACCTTC. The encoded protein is CASRGFNYGYTF.

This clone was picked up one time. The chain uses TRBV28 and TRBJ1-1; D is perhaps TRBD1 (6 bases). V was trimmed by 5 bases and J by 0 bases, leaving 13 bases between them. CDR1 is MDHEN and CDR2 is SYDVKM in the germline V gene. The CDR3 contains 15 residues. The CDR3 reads CASSNQGRMNTEAFF. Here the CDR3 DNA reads TGTGCCAGCAGTAACCAGGGGCGGATGAACACTGAAGCTTTCTTT.

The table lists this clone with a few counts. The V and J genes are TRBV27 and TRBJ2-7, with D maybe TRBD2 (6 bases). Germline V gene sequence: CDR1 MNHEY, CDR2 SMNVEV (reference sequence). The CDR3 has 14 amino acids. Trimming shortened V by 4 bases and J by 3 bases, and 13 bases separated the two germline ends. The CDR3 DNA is TGTGCCAGCAGTTCCCGTACCGGGGGCTACGAGCAGTACTTC. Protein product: CASSSRTGGYEQYF.

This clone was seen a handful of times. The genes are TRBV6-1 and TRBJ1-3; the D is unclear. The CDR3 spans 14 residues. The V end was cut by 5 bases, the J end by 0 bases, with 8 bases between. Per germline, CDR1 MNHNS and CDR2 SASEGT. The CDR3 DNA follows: TGTGCCAGCAGTTCCGGACTCTCTGGAAACACCATATATTTT. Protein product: CASSSGLSGNTIYF.

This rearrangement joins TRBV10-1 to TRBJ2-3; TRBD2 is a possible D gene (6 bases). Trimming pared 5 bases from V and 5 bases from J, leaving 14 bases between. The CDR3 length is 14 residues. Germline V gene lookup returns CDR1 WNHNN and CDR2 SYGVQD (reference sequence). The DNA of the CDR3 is TGCGCCAGCAGTCACACCGGAGGGAAAGATACGCAGTATTTT. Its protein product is CASSHTGGKDTQYF.

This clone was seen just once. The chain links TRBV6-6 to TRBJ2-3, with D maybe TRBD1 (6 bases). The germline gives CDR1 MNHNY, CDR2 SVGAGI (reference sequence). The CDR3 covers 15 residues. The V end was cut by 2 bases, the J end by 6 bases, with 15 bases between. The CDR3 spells CASSYPAPGQDTQYF. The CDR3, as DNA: TGTGCCAGCAGTTACCCTGCCCCTGGACAGGATACGCAGTATTTT.

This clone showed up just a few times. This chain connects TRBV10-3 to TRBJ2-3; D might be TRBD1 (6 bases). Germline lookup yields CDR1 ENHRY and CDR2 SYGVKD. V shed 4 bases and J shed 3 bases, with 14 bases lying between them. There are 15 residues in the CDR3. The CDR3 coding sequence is TGTGCCATCAGTGTATGGGGGCCGCGGACAGATACGCAGTATTTT. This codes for CAISVWGPRTDTQYF.

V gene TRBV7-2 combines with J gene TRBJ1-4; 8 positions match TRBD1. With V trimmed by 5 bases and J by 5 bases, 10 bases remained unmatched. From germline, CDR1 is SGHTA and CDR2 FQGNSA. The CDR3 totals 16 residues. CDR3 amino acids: CASSETGASWNEKLFF. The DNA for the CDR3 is TGTGCCAGCAGCGAGACAGGGGCGAGTTGGAATGAAAAACTGTTTTTT.

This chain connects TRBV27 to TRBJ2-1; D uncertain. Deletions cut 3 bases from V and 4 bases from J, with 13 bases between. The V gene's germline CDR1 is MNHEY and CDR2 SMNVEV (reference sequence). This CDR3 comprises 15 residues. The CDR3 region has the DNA TGTGCCAGCAGTTTTGAGGTAGGATCATACAATGAGCAGTTCTTC. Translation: CASSFEVGSYNEQFF.

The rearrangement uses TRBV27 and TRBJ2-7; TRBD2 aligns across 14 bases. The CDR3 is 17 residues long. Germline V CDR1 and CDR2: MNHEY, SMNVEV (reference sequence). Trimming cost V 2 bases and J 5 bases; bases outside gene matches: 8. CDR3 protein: CASSLGAGLAGGNEQYF. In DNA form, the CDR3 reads TGTGCCAGCAGTTTAGGAGCCGGACTAGCGGGAGGAAACGAGCAGTACTTC.

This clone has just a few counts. The CDR3 DNA follows: TGTGCCAGCAGCCAAGATTATAATCAGCCCCAGCATTTT. Protein: CASSQDYNQPQHF. The chain is built from TRBV4-2 and TRBJ1-5, with D uncertain. The germline gives CDR1 LGHNA, CDR2 YNFKEQ. V lost 0 bases to trimming and J lost 4 bases, with 4 bases between them. CDR3 length: 13 amino acids.

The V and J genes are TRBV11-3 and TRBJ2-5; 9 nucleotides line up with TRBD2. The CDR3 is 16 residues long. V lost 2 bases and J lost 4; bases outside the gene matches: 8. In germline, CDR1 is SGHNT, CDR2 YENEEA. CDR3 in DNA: TGTGCCAGCAGCTTAATCCTAGCGGGACGGGGAGAGACCCAGTACTTC. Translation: CASSLILAGRGETQYF. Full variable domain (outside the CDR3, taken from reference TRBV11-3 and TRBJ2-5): EAGVVQSPRYKIIEKKQPVAFWCNPISGHNTLYWYLQNLGQGPELLIRYENEEAVDDSQLPKDRFSAERLKGVDSTLKIQPAELGDSAVYLCASSLILAGRGETQYFGPGTRLLVL.